These 5 T cell receptor beta chains share one sample of origin, sequenced in a study of blood T cells in healthy people across ages. Then a second PCR, running roughly 7 to 11 cycles, was carried out with a sample-barcoded 5' primer and a J-beta primer mix. MiXCR, run by TCRdb on the 5' RACE reads, gives a single entry per CDR3 protein. Of around 670,000 distinct CDR3 sequences listed, around 31% are singletons. Source material: blood. These receptors originate from an elderly woman in good health.

The sample holds many counts of this clonotype. The rearrangement joins TRBV10-3 to TRBJ2-7; weak D call: TRBD1 (6 bases). Trimming stripped 5 bases from V and 3 bases from J, with 14 bases between. Germline V gene lookup returns CDR1 ENHRY and CDR2 SYGVKD. This CDR3 contains 14 residues. The CDR3 loop is CAISPQGGHYEQYF. The CDR3 nucleotides are TGTGCCATCAGTCCACAGGGTGGGCACTACGAGCAGTACTTC.

This clonotype has ten or more counts. The V and J genes are TRBV25-1 and TRBJ1-2; TRBD1 matches 9 bases. Germline loops: CDR1 MGHDK, CDR2 SYGVNS. The junction had 6 bases not matched to a gene; V was cut back by 8 bases and J by 2 bases. The CDR3 totals 14 residues. CDR3 residues: CASGTGQGNYGYTF. CDR3 nucleotides: TGTGCCAGCGGTACGGGACAGGGAAACTATGGCTACACCTTC.

Remarks on this clonotype: Since a much larger clone is just one base distant, this may be a read error. This rearrangement joins TRBV7-2 to TRBJ2-7; 9 bases line up with TRBD2. The CDR3 has 15 residues. Germline assignment: CDR1 SGHTA and CDR2 FQGNSA. The V and J ends lost 2 bases and 7 bases, in that order; junction bases with no gene match: 9. CDR3 sequence (DNA): TGTGCCAGCAGCTTATCTAGCGGGACGAACAATGAGCAGTACTTC. Protein product: CASSLSSGTNNEQYF.

The chain uses TRBV14 and TRBJ2-1, with D maybe TRBD1 (5 bases). The V and J ends lost 3 bases and 6 bases respectively, with 18 bases between them. This CDR3 has 16 amino acids. CDR1 is SGHDN, CDR2 FVKESK, per germline. The CDR3 is CASSQLAGPFPNEQFF. The DNA for the CDR3 is TGTGCCAGCAGCCAGCTCGCAGGGCCGTTCCCCAATGAGCAGTTCTTC.

This clonotype was observed at least ten times. The chain links TRBV12-3 or TRBV12-4 to TRBJ1-2, with a possible D match to TRBD1 (5 bases). V lost 4 bases to trimming and J lost 4 bases, with 13 bases between them. The CDR3 runs to 14 residues. The CDR3 sequence: CASSSQDKSYGYTF. Written as DNA, the CDR3 is TGTGCCAGCAGTTCCCAGGACAAGTCCTATGGCTACACCTTC.